The sequence of this T cell receptor beta chain was determined in a study of T cell repertoires in ileal Crohn's disease. Study summary: Thiopurines (fewer than 12) or anti-TNF agents (approximately 20) were given postoperatively to about half. Findings of the study overall: Endoscopic recurrence occurred in every patient whose clonality exceeded 26.8%. Active smokers at surgery had more clonal expansions than non-smokers.

Adults with ileal or ileocolonic Crohn's disease and an indication for resection were eligible. CDR1 and CDR2 from the germline V gene are SGHRS and YFSETQ. Trimming removed 4 bases from V and 4 bases from J, with 14 bases in between. The CDR3 is made up of 14 amino acids. The assay was immunoSEQ multiplex PCR, and TCRdb's table has in-frame clones only and misses some. The sample shows some 14,000 clones, about 85% of them seen only once. Remarks on this clone: The antigen is undetermined.

This chain links TRBV5-1 with TRBJ2-5; D might be TRBD2 (6 bases). Specimen: ileal tissue. This clonotype was obtained from an adult with Crohn's disease. As DNA, the CDR3 is TGCGCCAGCAGCCCGGAAGCGGGTCGAGAGACCCAGTACTTC. Translated: CASSPEAGRETQYF.